The table lists the clone carrying this TCR beta chain with a few counts. Its specificity is not known. J lost 3 bases, V lost 4 bases, and 6 bases had no gene match. Germline lookup yields CDR1 SGHNT and CDR2 YYREEE (reference sequence). The CDR3 is 14 residues long. A distinct unique molecular identifier was carried by each TCR cDNA molecule. TCRdb processed the 5' RACE reads anew with MiXCR; each CDR3 protein has one entry. Here the sample spans a few thousand distinct CDR3 sequences, 15% to 20% being singletons. This sample's time point: sample taken at primary tumor resection. Frozen PBMC, nontumor lung or tumor provided whole RNA, which was sequenced unsorted. The donors comprised some 72 untreated early-stage non-small cell lung cancer patients. This sample was taken from a study of spatial heterogeneity in lung cancer. As for the study in general: Alpha-chain sequences were consistently detected less often than beta-chain sequences.

General observations from the study: Ubiquitous expanded tumor TCRs were observed in blood more at resection than follow-up.

This receptor was identified in a male donor with early-stage non-small cell lung cancer. The sequencing here drew on PBMCs, taken at surgery. The chain uses TRBV5-4 and TRBJ2-7, with 8 bases fitting TRBD1. The CDR3 DNA reads TGTGCCAGCAGCCCCCCCGGGACAGGCTACGAGCAGTACTTC. Translating it yields CASSPPGTGYEQYF.